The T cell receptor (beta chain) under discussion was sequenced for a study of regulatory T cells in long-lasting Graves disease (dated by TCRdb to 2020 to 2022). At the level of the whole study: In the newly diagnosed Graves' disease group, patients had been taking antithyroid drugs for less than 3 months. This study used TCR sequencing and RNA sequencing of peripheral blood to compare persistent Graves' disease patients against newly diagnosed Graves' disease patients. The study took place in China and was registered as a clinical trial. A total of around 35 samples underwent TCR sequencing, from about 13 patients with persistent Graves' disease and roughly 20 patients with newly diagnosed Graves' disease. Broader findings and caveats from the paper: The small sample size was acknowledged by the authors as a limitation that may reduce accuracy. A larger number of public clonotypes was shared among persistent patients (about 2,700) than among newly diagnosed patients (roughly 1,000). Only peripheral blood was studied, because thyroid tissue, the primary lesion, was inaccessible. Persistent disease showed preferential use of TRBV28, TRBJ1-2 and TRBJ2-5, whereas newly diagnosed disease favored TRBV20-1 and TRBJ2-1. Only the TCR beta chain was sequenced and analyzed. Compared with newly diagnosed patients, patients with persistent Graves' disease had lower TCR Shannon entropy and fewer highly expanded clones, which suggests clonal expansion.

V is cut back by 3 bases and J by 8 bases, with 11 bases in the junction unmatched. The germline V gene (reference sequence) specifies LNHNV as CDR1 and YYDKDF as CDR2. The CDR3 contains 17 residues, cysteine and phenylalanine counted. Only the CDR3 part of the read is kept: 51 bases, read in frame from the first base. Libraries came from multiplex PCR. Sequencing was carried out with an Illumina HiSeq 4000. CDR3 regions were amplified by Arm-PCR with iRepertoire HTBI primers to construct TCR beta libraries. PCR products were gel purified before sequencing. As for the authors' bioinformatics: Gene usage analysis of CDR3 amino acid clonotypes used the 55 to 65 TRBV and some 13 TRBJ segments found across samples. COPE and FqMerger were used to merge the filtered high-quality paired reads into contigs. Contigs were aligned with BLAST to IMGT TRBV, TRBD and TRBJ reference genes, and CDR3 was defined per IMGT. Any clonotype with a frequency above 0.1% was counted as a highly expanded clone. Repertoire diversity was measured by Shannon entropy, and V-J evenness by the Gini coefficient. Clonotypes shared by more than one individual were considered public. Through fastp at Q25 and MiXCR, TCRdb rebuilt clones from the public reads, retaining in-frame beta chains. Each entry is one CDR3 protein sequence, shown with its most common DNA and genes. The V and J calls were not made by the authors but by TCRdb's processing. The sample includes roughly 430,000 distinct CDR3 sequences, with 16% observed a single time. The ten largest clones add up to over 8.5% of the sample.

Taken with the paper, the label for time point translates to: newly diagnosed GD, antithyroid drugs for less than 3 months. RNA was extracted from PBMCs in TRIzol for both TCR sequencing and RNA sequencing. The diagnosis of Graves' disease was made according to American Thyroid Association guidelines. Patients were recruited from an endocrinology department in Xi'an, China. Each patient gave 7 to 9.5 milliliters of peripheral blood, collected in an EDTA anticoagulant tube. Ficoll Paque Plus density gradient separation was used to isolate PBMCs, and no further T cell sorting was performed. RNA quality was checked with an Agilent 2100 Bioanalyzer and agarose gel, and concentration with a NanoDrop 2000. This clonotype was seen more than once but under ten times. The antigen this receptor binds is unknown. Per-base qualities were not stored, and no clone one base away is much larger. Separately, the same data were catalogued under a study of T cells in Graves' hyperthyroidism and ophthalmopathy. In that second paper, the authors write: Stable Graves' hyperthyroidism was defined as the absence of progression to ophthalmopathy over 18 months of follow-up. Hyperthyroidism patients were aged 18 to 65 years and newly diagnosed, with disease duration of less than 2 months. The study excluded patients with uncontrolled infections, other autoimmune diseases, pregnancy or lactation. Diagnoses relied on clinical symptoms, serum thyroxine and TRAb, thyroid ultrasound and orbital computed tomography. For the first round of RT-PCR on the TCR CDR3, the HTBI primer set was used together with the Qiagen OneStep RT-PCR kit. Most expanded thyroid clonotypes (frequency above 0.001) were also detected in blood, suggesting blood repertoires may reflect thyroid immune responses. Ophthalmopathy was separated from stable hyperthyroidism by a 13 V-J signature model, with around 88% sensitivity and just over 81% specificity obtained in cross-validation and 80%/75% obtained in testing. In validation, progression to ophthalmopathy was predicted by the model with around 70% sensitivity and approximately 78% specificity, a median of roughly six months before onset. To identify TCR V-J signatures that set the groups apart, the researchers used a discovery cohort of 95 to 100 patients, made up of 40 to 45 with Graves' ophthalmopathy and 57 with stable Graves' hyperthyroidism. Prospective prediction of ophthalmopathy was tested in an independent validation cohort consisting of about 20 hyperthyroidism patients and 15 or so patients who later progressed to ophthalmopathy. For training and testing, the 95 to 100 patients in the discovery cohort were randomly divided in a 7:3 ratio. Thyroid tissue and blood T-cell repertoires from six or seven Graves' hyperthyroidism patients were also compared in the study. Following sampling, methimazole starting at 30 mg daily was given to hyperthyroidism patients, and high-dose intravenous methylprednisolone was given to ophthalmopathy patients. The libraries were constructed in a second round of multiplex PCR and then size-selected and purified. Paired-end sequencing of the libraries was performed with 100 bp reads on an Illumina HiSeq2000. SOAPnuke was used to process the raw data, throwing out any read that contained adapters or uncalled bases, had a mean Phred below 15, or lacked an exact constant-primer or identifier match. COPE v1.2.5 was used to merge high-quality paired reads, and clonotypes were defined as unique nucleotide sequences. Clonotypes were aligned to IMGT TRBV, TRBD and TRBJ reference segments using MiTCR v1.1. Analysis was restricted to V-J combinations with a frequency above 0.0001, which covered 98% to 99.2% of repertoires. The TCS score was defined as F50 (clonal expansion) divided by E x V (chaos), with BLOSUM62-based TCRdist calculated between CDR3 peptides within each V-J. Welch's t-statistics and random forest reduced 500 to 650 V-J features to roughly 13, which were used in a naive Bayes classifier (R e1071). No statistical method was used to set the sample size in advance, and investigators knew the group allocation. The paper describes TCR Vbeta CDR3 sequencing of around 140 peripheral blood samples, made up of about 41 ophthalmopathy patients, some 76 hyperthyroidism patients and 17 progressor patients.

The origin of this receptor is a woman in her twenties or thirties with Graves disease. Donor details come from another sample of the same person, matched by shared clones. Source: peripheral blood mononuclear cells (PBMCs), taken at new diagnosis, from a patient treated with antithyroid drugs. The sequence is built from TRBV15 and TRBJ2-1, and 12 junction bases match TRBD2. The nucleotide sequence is TGTGCCACCAGCAGTTTGCCTAGCGGGAGGGCCGGTGATGAGCAGTTCTTC. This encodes CATSSLPSGRAGDEQFF.